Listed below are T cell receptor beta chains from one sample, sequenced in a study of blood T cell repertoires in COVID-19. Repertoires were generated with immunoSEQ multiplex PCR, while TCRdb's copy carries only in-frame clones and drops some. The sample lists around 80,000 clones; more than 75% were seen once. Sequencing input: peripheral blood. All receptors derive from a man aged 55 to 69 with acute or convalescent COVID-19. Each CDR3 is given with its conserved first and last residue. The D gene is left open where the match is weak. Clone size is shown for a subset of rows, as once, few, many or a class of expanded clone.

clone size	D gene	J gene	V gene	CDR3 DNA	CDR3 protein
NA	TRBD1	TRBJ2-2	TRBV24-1	TGTGCCACCACCAAGGGGGCTTTCGGGGAGCTGTTTTTT	CATTKGAFGELFF
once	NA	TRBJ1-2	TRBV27	TGTGCCAGCAGTCCCATCAGTACTAACCAAATCGGCTACACCTTC	CASSPISTNQIGYTF
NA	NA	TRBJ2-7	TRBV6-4	TGTGCCAGCAGTGACTCGGGCCGTTCCTACGAGCAGTACTTC	CASSDSGRSYEQYF
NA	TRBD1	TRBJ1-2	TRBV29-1	TGCAGCGTGGGGGGACAGAACTATGGCTACACCTTC	CSVGGQNYGYTF
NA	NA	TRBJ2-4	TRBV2	TGTGCCAGCAGTAACCTAGGAGGGGCAAACATTCAGTACTTC	CASSNLGGANIQYF
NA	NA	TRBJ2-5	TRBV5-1	TGCGCCAGCAGCTCAAGAGGACACCAAACCCAAGAGACCCAGTACTTC	CASSSRGHQTQETQYF
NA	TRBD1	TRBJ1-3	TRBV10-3	TGTGCCATCAGCCAGACGGGACAGCCATCTGGAAACACCATATATTTT	CAISQTGQPSGNTIYF
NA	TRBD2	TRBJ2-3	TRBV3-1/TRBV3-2	TGTGCCAGCAGACCTGCCAGCGGGGGGGGGACAGATACGCAGTATTTT	CASRPASGGGTDTQYF
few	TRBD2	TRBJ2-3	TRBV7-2	TGTGCCAGCAGCTTAGAGTCTGCGTCGACTAGCGGGATTGGAGATACGCAGTATTTT	CASSLESASTSGIGDTQYF
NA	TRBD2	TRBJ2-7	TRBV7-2	TGTGCCAGCAGCCAGGGCCCGGGACTAGCCTACGAGCAGTACTTC	CASSQGPGLAYEQYF
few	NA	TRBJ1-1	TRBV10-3	TGTGCCATCAGTCCGGTCGGAAACAGCCAAGCTTTCTTT	CAISPVGNSQAFF
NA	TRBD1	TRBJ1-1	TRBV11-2	TGTGCCAGCAGCCGAACAGGGGTAATGAACACTGAAGCTTTCTTT	CASSRTGVMNTEAFF
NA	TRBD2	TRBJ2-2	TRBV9	TGTGCCAGCAGCGCTGGGGGTTGGGCGGGAGGAATGGCCGGGGAGCTGTTTTTT	CASSAGGWAGGMAGELFF
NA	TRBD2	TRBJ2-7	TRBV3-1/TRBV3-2	TGTGCCAGCAGCGGTTTGATTAGCGGGAGCGGTGAGCAGTACTTC	CASSGLISGSGEQYF
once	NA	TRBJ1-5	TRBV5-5	TGTGCCAGCAGCTTGGCGGGGACACAAGTCCAGCCCCAGCATTTT	CASSLAGTQVQPQHF
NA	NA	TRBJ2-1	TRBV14	TGTGCCAGCAGTCCTCCGGGTGGTTACAATGAGCAGTTCTTC	CASSPPGGYNEQFF
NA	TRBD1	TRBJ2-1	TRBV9	TGTGCCAGCAGGGATTCCGGGACAGGGTATCCCAATGAGCAGTTCTTC	CASRDSGTGYPNEQFF
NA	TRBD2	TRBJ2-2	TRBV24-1	TGTGCCACCAGGGGGACTAGCGTAAACGGGGAGCTGTTTTTT	CATRGTSVNGELFF
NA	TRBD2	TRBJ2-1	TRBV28	TGTGCCAGCAGTCCGAGTTTGGGCGGGAGGGGCTACGATGAGCAGTTCTTC	CASSPSLGGRGYDEQFF
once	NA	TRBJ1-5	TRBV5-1	TGCGCCAGCGCCCTCGGGGGGGGCCAGGGTCAGCCCCAGCATTTT	CASALGGGQGQPQHF
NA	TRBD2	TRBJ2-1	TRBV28	TGTGCCAGCAGTCATCTGGTACTAGCGGGAGAGGTAAATGAGCAGTTCTTC	CASSHLVLAGEVNEQFF
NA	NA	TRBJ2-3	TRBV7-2	TGTGCCAGCAGCCAAAGACAGTCCGGCACAGATACGCAGTATTTT	CASSQRQSGTDTQYF
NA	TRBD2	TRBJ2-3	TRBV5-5	TGTGCCAGCAGCTTGGGACTAGCGGGAGGTTTTGATACGCAGTATTTT	CASSLGLAGGFDTQYF
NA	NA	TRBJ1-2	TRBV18	TGTGCCAGCTCACCAGAGGTCCTCCCCTATGGCTACACCTTC	CASSPEVLPYGYTF
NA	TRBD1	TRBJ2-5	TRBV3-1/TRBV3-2	TGTGCCAGCAGCCAGGACAGGGGTAGGGCATTATCGTACTTC	CASSQDRGRALSYF
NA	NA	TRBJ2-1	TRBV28	TGTGCCAGCAGAAGCGCCCATGAGCAGTTCTTC	CASRSAHEQFF
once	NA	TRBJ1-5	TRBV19	TGTGCCAGTAGCCTCTCAGGGCTGAGCAATCAGCCCCAGCATTTT	CASSLSGLSNQPQHF
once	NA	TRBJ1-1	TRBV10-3	TGTGCCATCAGAATTCAGGGGCTGAACACTGAAGCTTTCTTT	CAIRIQGLNTEAFF
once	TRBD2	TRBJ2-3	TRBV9	TGTGCCAGCAGCGAGGGTAGCGGGGACGGAGATACGCAGTATTTT	CASSEGSGDGDTQYF
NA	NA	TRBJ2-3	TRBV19	TGTGCCAGCAGCAGGGAATACGATACGCAGTATTTT	CASSREYDTQYF
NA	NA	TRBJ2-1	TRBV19	TGTGCCAGTAGTGGTTTAACAGCTTCCTACAATGAGCAGTTCTTC	CASSGLTASYNEQFF
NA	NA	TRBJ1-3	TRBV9	TGTGCCAGCAGCGCAGGGGATCGAAAAGGAAACACCATATATTTT	CASSAGDRKGNTIYF
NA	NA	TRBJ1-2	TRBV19	TGTGCCAGTAGTATCTGGGGGCAGGGTGGCTACACCTTC	CASSIWGQGGYTF
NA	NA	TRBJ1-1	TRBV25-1	TGTGCCAGCAGTCAGGGTTTGTGGGCTGAAGCTTTCTTT	CASSQGLWAEAFF
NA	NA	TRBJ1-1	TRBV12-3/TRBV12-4	TGTGCCAGCAGTTTAGATAGGGGGGGATCTTTCTTT	CASSLDRGGSFF
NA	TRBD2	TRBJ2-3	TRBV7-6	TGTGCCAGCAGCAGATATAGCGGGAGGGGCACAGATACGCAGTATTTT	CASSRYSGRGTDTQYF
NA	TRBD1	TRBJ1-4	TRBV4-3	TGCGCCAGCAGTCCGGGGGGCAGGCAGGGGGCAGGAAAACTGTTTTTT	CASSPGGRQGAGKLFF
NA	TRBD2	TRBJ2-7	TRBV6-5	TGTGCCAGCAGTTACCGGCGAGCGGGAGAGGTCTTGTACTTC	CASSYRRAGEVLYF
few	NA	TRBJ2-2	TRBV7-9	TGTGCCAGCACCAATTTGGTCTCCCGGGACGGGGAGCTGTTTTTT	CASTNLVSRDGELFF
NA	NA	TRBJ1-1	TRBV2	TGTGCCAGCAGTCGGGGACAGAACACTGAAGCTTTCTTT	CASSRGQNTEAFF
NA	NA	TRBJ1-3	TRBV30	TGTGCCTGGAGTGCACGGCGGGGAGTTGAAAACACCATATATTTT	CAWSARRGVENTIYF
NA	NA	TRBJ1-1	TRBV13	TGTGCCAGCAGCTTCGGGGGTACTGAAGCTTTCTTT	CASSFGGTEAFF
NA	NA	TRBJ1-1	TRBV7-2	TGTGCCAGCAGCCCGACAGCGCTTTCCACCGAAGCTTTCTTT	CASSPTALSTEAFF
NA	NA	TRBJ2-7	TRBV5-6	TGTGCCAGCAGAAGACAGGACGTCTACGAGCAGTACTTC	CASRRQDVYEQYF
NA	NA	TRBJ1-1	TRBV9	TGTGCCAGCAGCGTAACCGGGGAGAACACTGAAGCTTTCTTT	CASSVTGENTEAFF
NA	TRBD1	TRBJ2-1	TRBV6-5	TGTGCCAGCATTGGGACAGGGCCCAATGAGCAGTTCTTC	CASIGTGPNEQFF
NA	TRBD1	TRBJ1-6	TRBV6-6	TGTGCCAGCAGTCAGACAGGGGTGGGTTCACCCCTCCACTTT	CASSQTGVGSPLHF
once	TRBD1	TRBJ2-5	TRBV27	TGTGCCAGCAGTATAAGGACAGGGGGCTGGGAGACCCAGTACTTC	CASSIRTGGWETQYF
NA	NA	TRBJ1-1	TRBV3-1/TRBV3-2	TGTGCCAGCAGCCAGGGGGCTGGAGCTTTCTTT	CASSQGAGAFF
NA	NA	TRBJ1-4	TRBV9	TGTGCCAGCAGCCCCTCGGGAGCTAGGGGCTTAGGTGAAAAACTGTTTTTT	CASSPSGARGLGEKLFF
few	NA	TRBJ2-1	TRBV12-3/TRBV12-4	TGTGCCAGCAGCATAACCAGGGTAAATGAGCAGTTCTTC	CASSITRVNEQFF
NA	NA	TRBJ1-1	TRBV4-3	TGCGCCAGCAGCCAAGGGGGAGGGGGGCCGGCCACTGAAGCTTTCTTT	CASSQGGGGPATEAFF
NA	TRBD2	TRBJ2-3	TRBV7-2	TGTGCCAGCAGCCAGCTCGGGAGGACTAGCACAGATACGCAGTATTTT	CASSQLGRTSTDTQYF
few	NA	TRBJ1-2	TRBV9	TGTGCCAGCAGCGCGAGAGGATATAACTATGGCTACACCTTC	CASSARGYNYGYTF